Detailed here is one TCR beta chain. Here immunoSEQ multiplex PCR was the method, and the copy in TCRdb shows in-frame clones only, minus some. The sample records 56,000 or so clones, approximately 79% being singletons. This sample is drawn from a study of blood T cell repertoires in COVID-19. Study summary: COVID-19 samples, acute and convalescent, were from the United States, Italy and Spain.

The receptor was derived from a woman in her 70s with acute or convalescent COVID-19. The sequenced sample was peripheral blood.

CDR3 nucleotides: TGCGCCAGCAGGACAGGGGTTGGAAACACCATATATTTT. This codes for CASRTGVGNTIYF. The V gene is TRBV5-1, the J gene TRBJ1-3; 8 bases are a match to TRBD1. V lost 5 bases, J lost 3 bases, and 1 base stayed unmatched. Germline-derived CDR1 and CDR2 are SGHRS and YFSETQ. The CDR3 contains 13 residues.